Reported below is one T cell receptor beta chain. The germline V and J ends were trimmed by 6 bases and 4 bases, with 16 bases remaining between them. The CDR3 length is 15 residues. In germline, CDR1 is SNHLY, CDR2 FYNNEI. This sample was included in a study of control samples from healthy donors and cancer patients. The protocol was immunoSEQ multiplex PCR, while the TCRdb copy is restricted to in-frame clones and leaves out a portion. Found here are approximately 100,000 clones, around 80% of them singletons; the top ten hold about 2%. The sequence came from a man in his fifties or sixties in good health. The sequencing input was blood. The V and J genes are TRBV2 and TRBJ1-5, with D hard to call. The CDR3 nucleotides are TGTGCCAGCAGGAGATTGTTCGGTGGGAATCAGCCCCAGCATTTT. Amino acids: CASRRLFGGNQPQHF.